Shown below are 27 T cell receptor beta chains from a single sample sequenced in a study of CD8 T cells in ankylosing spondylitis. TCRdb reanalysed the 5' RACE reads using MiXCR and keeps one entry per CDR3 protein. The repertoire has nearly 350,000 distinct CDR3 sequences, roughly 15% of them found once; the top ten carry 1.1%. Sequencing input: blood, either unsorted or a sorted T cell fraction (not recorded which). These receptor sequences come from a male donor with ankylosing spondylitis or in good health (not recorded which).

This clonotype was seen only once. The J gene is TRBJ2-1, the V gene TRBV9, with D tentatively TRBD2 (6 bases). This CDR3 is 16 amino acids long. From germline, CDR1 is SGDLS and CDR2 YYNGEE. Trimming left V 4 bases short and J 5 bases short, with 19 bases between. As DNA, the CDR3 is TGTGCCAGCAGCCCCTGGGGGAGCGGGCTCCACAATGAGCAGTTCTTC. As protein: CASSPWGSGLHNEQFF.

The genes are TRBV12-3 or TRBV12-4 and TRBJ1-1; D unclear. The CDR3 covers 13 residues. The V and J ends lost 8 bases and 3 bases respectively, with 13 bases between them. This CDR3 reads CASGPTGYTEAFF. The DNA of the CDR3 is TGTGCCAGCGGCCCTACGGGATACACTGAAGCTTTCTTT.

This clonotype was observed many times. The chain carries TRBV10-3 and TRBJ2-7; D gene ambiguous. The CDR3 extends over 14 amino acids. Deletions cut 0 bases from V and 3 bases from J, with 9 bases between. The V gene's germline CDR1 is ENHRY and CDR2 SYGVKD. The CDR3 bases are TGTGCCATCAGTGAGTCGATTCCTGGCTACGAGCAGTACTTC. Its protein is CAISESIPGYEQYF.

V usage is TRBV3-1 and J usage is TRBJ1-3; D not certain. V was clipped by 2 bases and J by 2 bases, with 4 bases between them. This CDR3 comprises 13 residues. CDR1 and CDR2 (germline): LGHDT, YNNKEL (reference sequence). For the CDR3, the DNA is TGTGCCAGCAGCCAACCGGCTGGAAACACCATATATTTT. It yields the protein CASSQPAGNTIYF.

This clonotype was counted a few times. The chain employs TRBV7-9 and TRBJ2-5; tentatively, D is TRBD1 (5 bases). Germline lookup yields CDR1 SEHNR and CDR2 FQNEAQ (reference sequence). V shed 7 bases and J shed 5 bases, with 11 bases lying between them. The CDR3 loop spans 12 amino acids. The CDR3 reads CASTATDETQYF. The CDR3 DNA follows: TGTGCCAGCACCGCGACAGATGAGACCCAGTACTTC.

The chain joins TRBV6-4 to TRBJ1-2; 9 nucleotides match TRBD1. Germline V lookup: CDR1 MRHNA, CDR2 SNTAGT. This CDR3 comprises 16 residues. The trim removed 3 bases at V and 6 bases at J, leaving 11 bases unmatched. The CDR3 region has the DNA TGTGCCAGCAGTGATCTTCCGGGACAGGGTGACCATGGCTACACCTTC. It is translated as CASSDLPGQGDHGYTF.

This clonotype came up a few times. The rearrangement links TRBV12-3 or TRBV12-4 to TRBJ1-2, with D possibly matching TRBD1 (5 bases). The CDR3 runs 13 residues. The V end lost 5 bases, the J end lost 4 bases, and 11 bases lay between the germline ends. The CDR3 sequence is CASSLRQSYGYTF. The DNA of the CDR3 is TGTGCCAGCAGTCTCCGACAGTCCTATGGCTACACCTTC.

This clonotype was detected only a few times. The CDR3 sequence is CASSPDGPSYRELFF. The CDR3 DNA reads TGTGCCAGCAGCCCCGACGGTCCGTCCTACCGGGAGCTGTTTTTT. The V and J genes are TRBV5-6 and TRBJ2-2, with D unclear. Between the trimmed V and J ends, which lost 4 bases and 9 bases, there was a span of 19 bases. CDR1 is SGHDT and CDR2 is YYEEEE in the germline V gene. CDR3 length: 15 amino acids.

The chain links TRBV27 to TRBJ2-3, with D maybe TRBD1 (5 bases). Per germline, CDR1 MNHEY and CDR2 SMNVEV (reference sequence). V dropped 7 bases and J dropped 7 bases, with 18 bases sitting between them. The length of the CDR3 is 14 residues. In DNA, the CDR3 is TGTGCCAGCATTTGGGGCCCCAAACTGCATACGCAGTATTTT. Its translation: CASIWGPKLHTQYF.

The chain carries TRBV11-1 and TRBJ2-5, with D maybe TRBD2 (6 bases). Germline V gene data show CDR1 as SGHAT and CDR2 as FQDESV (reference sequence). The V gene lost 1 base and the J gene lost 2 bases, with 20 bases spanning the gap. This CDR3 is built from 18 residues. The CDR3, as DNA: TGTGCCAGCAGCTTAGGTTTGGGACTCCTTACTCTACAAGAGACCCAGTACTTC. Translating gives CASSLGLGLLTLQETQYF.

This clonotype was seen a handful of times. The chain couples TRBV6-5 to TRBJ2-5, with 7 bases identical to TRBD2. Germline V lookup: CDR1 MNHEY, CDR2 SVGAGI. This CDR3 has 16 amino acids. J was trimmed by 4 bases and V by 0 bases; bases with no gene match: 8. CDR3 region: CASSYSDPGLGETQYF. In DNA form, the CDR3 reads TGTGCCAGCAGTTACTCGGACCCCGGACTAGGAGAGACCCAGTACTTC.

This clonotype was counted between two and nine times. V and J are TRBV5-1 and TRBJ1-2; D perhaps matches TRBD1 (5 bases). CDR1 SGHRS and CDR2 YFSETQ come from the germline V gene. Trimming stripped 4 bases from V and 4 bases from J, with 11 bases between. The CDR3 sequence is 13 residues long. The CDR3 DNA reads as TGCGCCAGCAGCAAGGCTACAGGCTATGGCTACACCTTC. This encodes CASSKATGYGYTF. Supplemented by reference TRBV5-1 and TRBJ1-2, the full variable domain reads KAGVTQTPRYLIKTRGQQVTLSCSPISGHRSVSWYQQTPGQGLQFLFEYFSETQRNKGNFPGRFSGRQFSNSRSEMNVSTLELGDSALYLCASSKATGYGYTFGSGTRLTVV.

This clonotype was observed a few times. Here the CDR3 DNA reads TGTGCCAGCAGTTTAGCGGGTAGCGGGACAGATACGCAGTATTTT. Translation: CASSLAGSGTDTQYF. This sequence joins TRBV12-3 or TRBV12-4 and TRBJ2-3, with 7 bases that match TRBD2. J gave up 3 bases and V 0 bases, and 3 bases lay outside the gene matches. The CDR3 consists of 15 residues.

This clonotype was detected many times. The chain combines TRBV6-1 with TRBJ2-7; 12 nucleotides align to TRBD2. This CDR3 comprises 13 residues. The V gene's germline CDR1 is MNHNS and CDR2 SASEGT. With 8 bases clipped from V and 2 bases from J, the junction kept 1 base outside the gene matches. This CDR3 is CASGLAGPYEQYF. The CDR3 DNA is TGTGCCAGCGGACTAGCGGGGCCCTACGAGCAGTACTTC.

The rearrangement links TRBV11-2 to TRBJ2-3; 7 positions match TRBD2. The CDR3 has 17 residues. Germline values: CDR1 SGHAT, CDR2 FQNNGV. The J segment lost 4 bases and the V segment lost 0 bases, leaving 10 bases of the junction unmatched. CDR3 in amino acids: CASSLELGGSLADTQYF. DNA of the CDR3: TGTGCCAGCAGCTTAGAATTGGGCGGGAGTCTTGCAGATACGCAGTATTTT.

This chain links TRBV30 with TRBJ1-1, with D perhaps TRBD1 (5 bases). The CDR3 totals 12 residues. CDR1 is GTSNPN, CDR2 SVGIG, per germline (reference sequence). Trimming pared 3 bases from V and 3 bases from J, leaving 8 bases between. The CDR3 sequence is CAWRRGDTEAFF. CDR3 nucleotides: TGTGCCTGGAGGAGGGGAGACACTGAAGCTTTCTTT.

The V gene is TRBV12-3 or TRBV12-4, the J gene TRBJ2-7, with D uncertain. Trimming pared 6 bases from V and 3 bases from J, leaving 12 bases between. This CDR3 region has 13 residues. DNA of the CDR3: TGTGCCAGCAGAGGGAACGGATTCTACGAGCAGTACTTC. Protein sequence: CASRGNGFYEQYF.

The V gene is TRBV7-9, the J gene TRBJ2-3; TRBD2 is a possible D gene (6 bases). Germline V gene sequence: CDR1 SEHNR, CDR2 FQNEAQ (reference sequence). The CDR3 loop spans 17 amino acids. With 1 base removed from V and 8 bases from J, the gap between germline ends came to 22 bases. The CDR3 DNA sequence: TGTGCCAGCAGCTTAGAGTCGTGGGCCAGGGAGGTGGGTACGCAGTATTTT. As protein: CASSLESWAREVGTQYF.

This clonotype appeared a few times. The CDR3 region has the DNA TGTGCCGGCCAACGTAGCACAGATACGCAGTATTTT. This gives the protein CAGQRSTDTQYF. This sequence joins TRBV7-9 and TRBJ2-3, with D uncertain. V lost 11 bases and J lost 0, with 9 bases in between. Germline CDR1 and CDR2: SEHNR and FQNEAQ (reference sequence). The CDR3 has 12 residues.

This chain links TRBV14 with TRBJ1-1; D is uncertain. CDR1 and CDR2 (germline): SGHDN, FVKESK. The length of the CDR3 is 14 residues. Trimming took 5 bases from V and 1 from J, leaving 11 bases between them. The CDR3 DNA is TGTGCCAGCAGCGTCGGACGCAGGAACACTGAAGCTTTCTTT. Amino acid sequence: CASSVGRRNTEAFF.

In its sample, this clonotype was seen once. The J gene is TRBJ2-1, the V gene TRBV4-2; 9 bases are a match to TRBD2. CDR1 is LGHNA and CDR2 is YNFKEQ in the germline V gene. The trim removed 0 bases at V and 5 bases at J, leaving 5 bases unmatched. The CDR3 runs 16 residues. CDR3 loop: CASSQEWAGGNNEQFF. CDR3 DNA sequence: TGTGCCAGCAGCCAAGAATGGGCGGGGGGGAACAATGAGCAGTTCTTC.

The chain has TRBV29-1 and TRBJ2-3; D remains ambiguous. The CDR3 sequence is 12 residues long. Germline assignment: CDR1 SQVTM and CDR2 ANQGSEA. Trimming removed 0 bases at V and 0 bases at J, with 1 base between. CDR3 region: CSVEESTDTQYF. The CDR3 bases are TGCAGCGTTGAAGAAAGCACAGATACGCAGTATTTT.

This clonotype was counted at least ten times. This sequence joins TRBV6-5 and TRBJ2-7; no clear D. Germline CDR1 and CDR2: MNHEY and SVGAGI. The CDR3 consists of 11 residues. V was shortened by 5 bases and J by 3 bases, with 5 bases between the two germline ends. This chain's CDR3 is CASSNLYEQYF. CDR3 sequence (DNA): TGTGCCAGCAGTAACCTCTACGAGCAGTACTTC.

Ten or more counts support this clonotype. The CDR3 DNA is TGTGCCACCAGTGACTCCGGGACATCGAATTACAATGAGCAGTTCTTC. Amino acids: CATSDSGTSNYNEQFF. The chain employs TRBV24-1 and TRBJ2-1; possibly TRBD1 for D (6 bases). CDR3 length: 16 amino acids. V was clipped by 4 bases and J by 4 bases, with 16 bases between them. Germline CDR1 KGHDR, CDR2 SFDVKD.

The V call is TRBV5-1, the J call TRBJ2-3; tentatively, D is TRBD1 (5 bases). V was shortened by 0 bases and J by 5 bases, with 10 bases between the two germline ends. CDR1 is SGHRS, CDR2 YFSETQ, per germline. This CDR3 contains 14 residues. The CDR3 is CASSLGAQGDTQYF. In DNA, the CDR3 is TGCGCCAGCAGCTTGGGGGCGCAGGGAGATACGCAGTATTTT. The variable domain in full, with the rest retrieved from reference TRBV5-1 and TRBJ2-3, is KAGVTQTPRYLIKTRGQQVTLSCSPISGHRSVSWYQQTPGQGLQFLFEYFSETQRNKGNFPGRFSGRQFSNSRSEMNVSTLELGDSALYLCASSLGAQGDTQYFGPGTRLTVL.

The gene calls are TRBV5-1 and TRBJ1-2, with no clear D. The germline V and J ends were trimmed by 4 bases and 0 bases, with 10 bases remaining between them. The CDR3 loop spans 14 amino acids. Germline V gives CDR1 SGHRS, CDR2 YFSETQ. Here the CDR3 reads CASSAETANYGYTF. DNA for the CDR3: TGCGCCAGCAGCGCGGAAACAGCTAACTATGGCTACACCTTC. The entire variable domain, with the rest obtained from reference TRBV5-1 and TRBJ1-2, is as follows: KAGVTQTPRYLIKTRGQQVTLSCSPISGHRSVSWYQQTPGQGLQFLFEYFSETQRNKGNFPGRFSGRQFSNSRSEMNVSTLELGDSALYLCASSAETANYGYTFGSGTRLTVV.

This chain links TRBV5-1 with TRBJ2-5, with 7 nucleotides matching TRBD2. From germline, CDR1 is SGHRS and CDR2 YFSETQ. The CDR3 contains 15 residues. V lost 0 bases, J lost 1 base, and 3 bases stayed unmatched. CDR3: CASSLAAGAQETQYF. The CDR3 region has the DNA TGCGCCAGCAGCTTGGCCGCGGGAGCCCAAGAGACCCAGTACTTC. The variable domain in full, completed from reference TRBV5-1 and TRBJ2-5, reads KAGVTQTPRYLIKTRGQQVTLSCSPISGHRSVSWYQQTPGQGLQFLFEYFSETQRNKGNFPGRFSGRQFSNSRSEMNVSTLELGDSALYLCASSLAAGAQETQYFGPGTRLLVL.